This TCR beta chain appears in the sequencing data of a study of CD4 T cell repertoires in COVID-19. Measured with immunoSEQ multiplex PCR; TCRdb has only the in-frame clones, and not every one. The table has some 80,000 clones, under 90% seen once. The CDR3 is 15 residues long. Trimming shortened V by 4 bases and J by 1 base, and 13 bases separated the two germline ends. CDR1 is LGHDT and CDR2 is YNNKEL in the germline V gene (reference sequence). The study, taken as a whole, reports: Suggested intraclonal diversification: top SARS-CoV-2-reactive clonotypes appeared in two or three memory subsets.

These memory T cells were uncultured and sequenced directly after ex vivo isolation. In the case of this clone: The target antigen is unknown.

The chain uses TRBV3-1 (or the pseudogene TRBV3-2) and TRBJ2-5; D is tentatively TRBD1 or TRBD2 (5 bases each). The TCR comes from a human donor who had COVID-19. The sample was CD4+ T cells from peripheral blood, taken after recovery from COVID-19. CDR3 DNA: TGTGCCAGCAGCCTTTACCGGGGACCCCAAGAGACCCAGTACTTC. It translates to CASSLYRGPQETQYF.